This T cell receptor beta chain was sequenced during a study of post-analysis software for immune sequencing data. Note on this clonotype: The antigen is not known.

Regarding the study as a whole: Five TRBV segments, including TRBV5-6, TRBV5-1 and TRBV20-1, were more frequent in patients than controls. Those with multiple sclerosis, the patient group, showed significantly lower normalized Chao1 diversity than controls.

V lost 4 bases to trimming and J lost 3 bases, with 22 bases between them. In germline, CDR1 is SQVTM, CDR2 ANQGSEA. CDR3 length: 16 amino acids. Sequencing libraries made from TCR beta cDNA carried unique molecular identifiers. Each sample of about 0.95 to 10 million input T cells yielded 500,000 or so cDNA molecules, so each molecule approximated one T cell. MiXCR was run by TCRdb on the PCR reads, yielding one entry per CDR3 protein. This sample has hundreds of thousands of distinct CDR3 sequences, with approximately 30% found just once. The sequenced sample was blood. The genes are TRBV29-1 and TRBJ2-7; possibly TRBD1 for D (6 bases). The source is a girl aged 10 to 17 with multiple sclerosis. The CDR3 reads CSVAGVVSGVSYEQYF. CDR3 in DNA: TGCAGCGTTGCCGGCGTGGTATCAGGGGTGAGCTACGAGCAGTACTTC.